One sample yielded the 22 T cell receptor beta chains listed below, sequenced in a study of glioma-infiltrating T cells after dendritic cell vaccination. Time point indicated: after dendritic cell vaccination, including at tumor progression/relapse. The protocol was immunoSEQ multiplex PCR, while the TCRdb copy is restricted to in-frame clones and leaves out a portion. The sample carries tens of thousands of clones, 85% recorded once. The sequencing used blood, collected after dendritic cell vaccination. The receptor set was obtained from a human donor with glioblastoma.

The chain carries TRBV18 and TRBJ1-2, with 9 bases that match TRBD1. V lost 2 bases and J lost 6; bases outside the gene matches: 7. This CDR3 has 15 residues. Germline V gene data show CDR1 as KGHSH and CDR2 as LQKENI. The CDR3: CASSPGQGLKNGYTF. DNA of the CDR3: TGTGCCAGCTCACCAGGACAGGGGCTCAAGAATGGCTACACCTTC.

The chain recombines TRBV30 with TRBJ2-7; TRBD1 matches at 11 bases. This CDR3 region has 14 residues. Germline V CDR1 and CDR2: GTSNPN, SVGIG (reference sequence). Unmatched junction bases numbered 5, after V lost 2 bases and J lost 5 bases. CDR3 protein: CAWSSWTGGDEQYF. As DNA, the CDR3 is TGTGCCTGGAGTTCATGGACAGGGGGCGACGAGCAGTACTTC.

The gene calls are TRBV4-1 and TRBJ1-5; TRBD1 matches 8 bases. This CDR3 has 17 residues. Looked up from germline, CDR1 is MGHRA and CDR2 is YSYEKL. The junction had 16 bases not matched to a gene; V was cut back by 4 bases and J by 8 bases. The CDR3 reads CASSPIMGQDVSEPQHF. In DNA, the CDR3 is TGCGCCAGCAGCCCTATCATGGGACAGGACGTCTCGGAGCCCCAGCATTTT.

The chain links TRBV29-1 to TRBJ1-2, with 8 bases lining up with TRBD1. The CDR3 totals 13 residues. Germline assignment: CDR1 SQVTM and CDR2 ANQGSEA. The junction had 13 bases not matched to a gene; V was cut back by 8 bases and J by 8 bases. The CDR3 DNA sequence: TGCAGCACTCCGACAGGGGCGCTCGGGGGCTACACCTTC. Translated: CSTPTGALGGYTF.

The chain is built from TRBV7-9 and TRBJ2-7, with 14 bases aligning to TRBD2. Germline V lookup: CDR1 SEHNR, CDR2 FQNEAQ (reference sequence). V dropped 5 bases and J dropped 5; count of bases not matched to a gene: 11. This CDR3 has 17 amino acids. CDR3 in DNA: TGTGCCAGCAGCCACCTAGAGGGACTAGCGGGAGTCAACGAGCAGTACTTC. This codes for CASSHLEGLAGVNEQYF.

V is TRBV6-6 and J is TRBJ1-2, with 10 nucleotides matching TRBD1. Germline V lookup: CDR1 MNHNY, CDR2 SVGAGI (reference sequence). The CDR3 extends over 15 amino acids. Trimming cost V 0 bases and J 6 bases; bases outside gene matches: 4. CDR3 DNA sequence: TGTGCCAGCAGTTACTCGACAGGGGGCGGCGATGGCTACACCTTC. It yields the protein CASSYSTGGGDGYTF.

The chain recombines TRBV4-1 with TRBJ1-2; a possible D gene is TRBD1 (6 bases). V was pared by 3 bases and J by 4 bases, with 18 bases between. The germline V gene has CDR1 MGHRA and CDR2 YSYEKL. This CDR3 has 16 residues. The CDR3 sequence is CASSQETGNLGYGYTF. CDR3 coding DNA: TGCGCCAGCAGCCAGGAAACAGGGAATCTCGGCTATGGCTACACCTTC.

The chain employs TRBV27 and TRBJ2-7; perhaps TRBD2 as D (6 bases). CDR3 size: 16 residues. CDR1 MNHEY and CDR2 SMNVEV come from the germline V gene (reference sequence). Trimming removed 1 base at V and 0 bases at J, with 13 bases between. The CDR3 here is CASSLWGGDSSYEQYF. In DNA form, the CDR3 reads TGTGCCAGCAGTTTATGGGGCGGGGATAGCTCCTACGAGCAGTACTTC.

V is TRBV7-2 and J is TRBJ1-5; possibly TRBD1 for D (6 bases). Germline-derived CDR1 and CDR2 are SGHTA and FQGNSA. This CDR3 has 16 amino acids. Trimming removed 4 bases from V and 3 bases from J, with 16 bases in between. CDR3 DNA sequence: TGTGCCAGCAGCTCGCACATGACAGGTCTCAATCAGCCCCAGCATTTT. Its protein product is CASSSHMTGLNQPQHF. The variable domain in full, completed from reference TRBV7-2 and TRBJ1-5, reads GAGVSQSPSNKVTEKGKDVELRCDPISGHTALYWYRQSLGQGLEFLIYFQGNSAPDKSGLPSDRFSAERTGGSVSTLTIQRTQQEDSAVYLCASSSHMTGLNQPQHFGDGTRLSIL.

This chain uses TRBV29-1 with TRBJ2-7, with D unresolved. Trimming took 1 base from V and 3 from J, leaving 7 bases between them. CDR1 SQVTM and CDR2 ANQGSEA come from the germline V gene. The CDR3 consists of 12 residues. CDR3: CSVEGSYYEQYF. CDR3 DNA: TGCAGCGTTGAAGGCAGTTACTACGAGCAGTACTTC.

The V and J genes are TRBV9 and TRBJ2-7; TRBD1 agrees at 7 bases. Per germline, CDR1 SGDLS and CDR2 YYNGEE. V lost 0 bases, J lost 7 bases, and 7 bases stayed unmatched. This CDR3 region has 14 residues. For the CDR3, the DNA is TGTGCCAGCAGCGTAGAGGGGACAGTTAGAGAGCAGTACTTC. It is translated as CASSVEGTVREQYF.

J is TRBJ2-7 and V is TRBV11-2; D may be TRBD1 (6 bases). Per germline, CDR1 SGHAT and CDR2 FQNNGV. CDR3 length: 15 residues. Trimming removed 7 bases at V and 0 bases at J, with 16 bases between. CDR3 in DNA: TGTGCCAGCACCCATTGGCAGGGGCCCTCCTACGAGCAGTACTTC. Amino acids: CASTHWQGPSYEQYF.

V is TRBV18 and J is TRBJ1-6; possible D gene TRBD1, 6 bases. The CDR3 has 14 residues. CDR1 and CDR2 (germline): KGHSH, LQKENI. Trimming removed 3 bases from V and 7 bases from J, with 10 bases in between. The CDR3, as DNA: TGTGCCAGCTCACCGGCAGGACAGAATTCACCCCTCCACTTT. It yields the protein CASSPAGQNSPLHF.

This rearrangement joins TRBV7-2 to TRBJ1-1, with 10 bases lining up with TRBD1. V shed 2 bases, J shed 2 bases, and the junction held 14 bases outside the gene matches. The CDR3 length is 19 residues. Germline V gives CDR1 SGHTA, CDR2 FQGNSA. The CDR3 DNA is TGTGCCAGCAGCTTACGGGGGACAGGGGCCTTTCGGGGAAACACTGAAGCTTTCTTT. Translating it yields CASSLRGTGAFRGNTEAFF.

On this clone: This specimen includes other DNA sequences encoding the same CDR3. V is TRBV7-3 and J is TRBJ1-1; no reliable D call. This CDR3 region has 13 residues. CDR1 SGHTA and CDR2 FQGTGA come from the germline V gene. The V end was cut by 2 bases, the J end by 2 bases, with 6 bases between. CDR3 DNA sequence: TGTGCCAGCAGCTTAGGTAGAAACACTGAAGCTTTCTTT. It encodes CASSLGRNTEAFF.

The V call is TRBV6-4, the J call TRBJ1-5, with TRBD1 matching over 8 bases. V lost 11 bases, J lost 5 bases, and 14 bases stayed unmatched. Germline V gene lookup returns CDR1 MRHNA and CDR2 SNTAGT. This CDR3 contains 15 residues. CDR3 sequence reads: CAGLQGAKRYQPQHF. For the CDR3, the DNA is TGTGCCGGACTGCAGGGGGCCAAAAGGTATCAGCCCCAGCATTTT.

The chain links TRBV15 to TRBJ2-3; TRBD2 matches at 13 bases. V lost 8 bases and J lost 6; bases outside the gene matches: 8. The germline V gene encodes CDR1 LNHNV and CDR2 YYDKDF (reference sequence). The CDR3 extends over 15 amino acids. The CDR3 coding sequence is TGTGCCACCCGGACTAGCGGGAGCGTTATGGATACGCAGTATTTT. It yields the protein CATRTSGSVMDTQYF.

This chain joins TRBV28 and TRBJ2-7, with TRBD2 matching 8 bases. V shed 2 bases and J 3 bases; nucleotides not matched to a gene: 6. The CDR3 is made up of 15 amino acids. The germline V gene encodes CDR1 MDHEN and CDR2 SYDVKM. This CDR3 is CASSLRVAGFYEQYF. The CDR3 nucleotides are TGTGCCAGCAGTTTAAGGGTAGCGGGATTCTACGAGCAGTACTTC. The entire variable domain, with the rest obtained from reference TRBV28 and TRBJ2-7, is as follows: DVKVTQSSRYLVKRTGEKVFLECVQDMDHENMFWYRQDPGLGLRLIYFSYDVKMKEKGDIPEGYSVSREKKERFSLILESASTNQTSMYLCASSLRVAGFYEQYFGPGTRLTVT.

This rearrangement joins TRBV12-5 to TRBJ2-2, with TRBD1 identical over 7 bases. Germline values: CDR1 LGHNT, CDR2 FRNRAP. There are 14 residues in the CDR3. Unmatched junction bases numbered 2, after V lost 5 bases and J lost 2 bases. The CDR3 nucleotides are TGTGCTAGTGGTAGACAGGGTAACACCGGGGAGCTGTTTTTT. Its protein product is CASGRQGNTGELFF. The full variable domain, completed using reference TRBV12-5 and TRBJ2-2, is DARVTQTPRHKVTEMGQEVTMRCQPILGHNTVFWYRQTMMQGLELLAYFRNRAPLDDSGMPKDRFSAEMPDATLATLKIQPSEPRDSAVYFCASGRQGNTGELFFGEGSRLTVL.

The chain combines TRBV7-8 with TRBJ1-2; TRBD1 aligns across 7 bases. This CDR3 spans 16 amino acids. The germline CDR1 and CDR2 sequences are SGHVS and FQNEAQ. The ends lost 4 bases at V and 3 bases at J; junction bases unmatched: 11. The CDR3 DNA sequence: TGTGCCAGCAGCTCGCGGAACAGGGGAAGGTACTATGGCTACACCTTC. Protein product: CASSSRNRGRYYGYTF.

The chain joins TRBV5-1 to TRBJ2-7, with TRBD1 matching over 8 bases. The ends lost 2 bases at V and 0 bases at J; junction bases unmatched: 4. Germline lookup yields CDR1 SGHRS and CDR2 YFSETQ. This CDR3 region has 15 residues. The DNA of the CDR3 is TGCGCCAGCAGCTTTAGGCAGGGGGCCTCCTACGAGCAGTACTTC. Amino acids: CASSFRQGASYEQYF.

The chain links TRBV6-4 to TRBJ1-1; D is ambiguous. Trimming took 2 bases from V and 1 from J, leaving 5 bases between them. In germline, CDR1 is MRHNA, CDR2 SNTAGT. The CDR3 loop spans 13 amino acids. The CDR3 loop is CASSDGPNTEAFF. CDR3 bases: TGTGCCAGCAGTGACGGGCCGAACACTGAAGCTTTCTTT.